This T cell receptor (beta chain) was observed in a study of blood T cells in healthy people across ages. Germline V CDR1 and CDR2: MDHEN, SYDVKM. The CDR3 is 11 amino acids. V lost 2 bases and J 4 bases, leaving 2 bases between the germline ends. Ten or more counts support this clonotype. It was with a sample-barcoded 5' primer and a J-beta primer mix that a second PCR of roughly 7 to 12 cycles was run. A template-switch adaptor with 12 random nucleotides tagged each cDNA molecule. In TCRdb, the 5' RACE reads were re-called with MiXCR into one record per CDR3 protein. This table has hundreds of thousands of distinct CDR3 sequences, 44% appearing once.

The chain has TRBV28 and TRBJ1-2; D remains unclear. The clonotype originates from a man aged 60 to 69 in good health. The sample consisted of blood. The CDR3 DNA reads as TGTGCCAGCAGTTTAGCCTATGGCTACACCTTC. This gives the protein CASSLAYGYTF.